This T cell receptor beta chain derives from a study of tumor and adjacent non-tumor tissue in lung cancer. As for the study in general: The cohort had 12 adenocarcinoma, a couple of squamous cell and 1 small cell patients. Millions of productive TCRbeta reads were obtained per sample on average.

Three rounds of nested PCR, following a modified ARM-PCR protocol, produced the TCRbeta library. Each CDR3 protein is one row after TCRdb ran MiXCR on the multiplex PCR reads. This table holds 120,000 or so distinct CDR3 sequences, over 75% found once. As regards this clonotype: A read error may produce the germline difference seen at one junction end.

No cell sorting was done before RNA was extracted from the tissue. This CDR3 has 14 amino acids. The germline V gene has CDR1 DFQATT and CDR2 SNEGSKA (reference sequence). This sequence joins TRBV20-1 and TRBJ1-1, with 8 bases lining up with TRBD1. The clonotype was recovered from a man aged 65 to 85 with non-small cell lung cancer. The sequencing sample was made of lung tumor tissue. Here the CDR3 reads CSARTGPRDTVAFF. Written as DNA, the CDR3 is TGCAGTGCCCGGACAGGGCCGAGGGACACTGTAGCTTTCTTT.